This entry features one T cell receptor beta chain sequence. The data stem from a study of technical replicates of blood from a handful of donors. Sequencing was performed with immunoSEQ multiplex PCR; in TCRdb, only in-frame clones are kept and a portion is missing. The sample holds tens of thousands of clones, 92% seen once. Trimming took off 6 bases at V and 6 bases at J, with 19 bases between the two ends. Looked up from germline, CDR1 is SNHLY and CDR2 is FYNNEI. CDR3 size: 15 residues. Material: T cells isolated from PBMCs. This clonotype originated in a human donor in good health. The chain combines TRBV2 with TRBJ2-3; possible D gene TRBD1, 6 bases. In DNA form, the CDR3 reads TGTGCCAGCAGCGCCACAGGGCTGCCAGCGGATACGCAGTATTTT. It is translated as CASSATGLPADTQYF.